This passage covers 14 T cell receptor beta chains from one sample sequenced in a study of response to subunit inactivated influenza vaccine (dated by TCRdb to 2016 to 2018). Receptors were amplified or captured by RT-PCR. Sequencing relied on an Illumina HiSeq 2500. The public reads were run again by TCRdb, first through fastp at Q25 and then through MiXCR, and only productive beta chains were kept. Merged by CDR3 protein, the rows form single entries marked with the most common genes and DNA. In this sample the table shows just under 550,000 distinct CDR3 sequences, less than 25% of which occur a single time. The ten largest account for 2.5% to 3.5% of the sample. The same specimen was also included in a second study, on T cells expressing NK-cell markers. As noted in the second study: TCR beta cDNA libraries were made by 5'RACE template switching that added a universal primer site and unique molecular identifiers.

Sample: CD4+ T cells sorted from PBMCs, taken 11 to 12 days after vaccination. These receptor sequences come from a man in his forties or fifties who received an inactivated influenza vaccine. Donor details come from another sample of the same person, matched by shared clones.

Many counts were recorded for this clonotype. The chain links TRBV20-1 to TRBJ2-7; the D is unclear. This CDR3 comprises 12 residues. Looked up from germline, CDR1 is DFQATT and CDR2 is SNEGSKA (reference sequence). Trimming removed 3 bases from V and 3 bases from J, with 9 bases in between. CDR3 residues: CSASGRYYEQYF. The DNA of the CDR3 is TGCAGTGCTAGTGGCAGATACTACGAGCAGTACTTC.

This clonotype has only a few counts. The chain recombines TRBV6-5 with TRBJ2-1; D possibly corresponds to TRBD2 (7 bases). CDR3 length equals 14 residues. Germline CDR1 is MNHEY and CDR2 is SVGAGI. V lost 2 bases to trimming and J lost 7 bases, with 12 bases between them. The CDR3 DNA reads TGTGCCAGCAGTTACGGCGGGGGCCTAAATGAGCAGTTCTTC. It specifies CASSYGGGLNEQFF.

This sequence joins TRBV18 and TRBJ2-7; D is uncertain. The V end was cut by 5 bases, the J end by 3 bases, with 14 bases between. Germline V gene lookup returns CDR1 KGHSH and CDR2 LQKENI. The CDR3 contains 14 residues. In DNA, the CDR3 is TGTGCCAGCTCAACCTTGGGCGGTCTCTACGAGCAGTACTTC. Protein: CASSTLGGLYEQYF.

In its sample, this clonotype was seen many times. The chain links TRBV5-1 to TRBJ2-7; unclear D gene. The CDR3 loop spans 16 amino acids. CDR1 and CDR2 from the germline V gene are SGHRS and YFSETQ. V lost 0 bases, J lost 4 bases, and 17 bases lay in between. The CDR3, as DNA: TGCGCCAGCAGCTTGGCCCTATCGGGTTCAATATACGAGCAGTACTTC. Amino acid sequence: CASSLALSGSIYEQYF. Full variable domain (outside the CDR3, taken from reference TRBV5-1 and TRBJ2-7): KAGVTQTPRYLIKTRGQQVTLSCSPISGHRSVSWYQQTPGQGLQFLFEYFSETQRNKGNFPGRFSGRQFSNSRSEMNVSTLELGDSALYLCASSLALSGSIYEQYFGPGTRLTVT.

The DNA for the CDR3 is TGTGCCAGCAGTTTTGACAGGGGGCAGGGGCAGCCCCAGCATTTT. Amino acid sequence: CASSFDRGQGQPQHF. This rearrangement joins TRBV27 to TRBJ1-5, with 10 bases lining up with TRBD1. The CDR3 contains 15 residues. V trimming: 3 bases; J trimming: 7 bases; junction bases outside the gene matches: 6. CDR1 and CDR2 from the germline V gene are MNHEY and SMNVEV (reference sequence).

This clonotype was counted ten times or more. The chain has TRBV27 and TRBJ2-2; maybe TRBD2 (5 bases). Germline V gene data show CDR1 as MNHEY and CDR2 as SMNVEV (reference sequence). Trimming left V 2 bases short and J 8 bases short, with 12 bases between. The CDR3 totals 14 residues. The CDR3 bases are TGTGCCAGCAGTTTACGTGCAACGGGAGGGGAGCTGTTTTTT. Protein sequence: CASSLRATGGELFF.

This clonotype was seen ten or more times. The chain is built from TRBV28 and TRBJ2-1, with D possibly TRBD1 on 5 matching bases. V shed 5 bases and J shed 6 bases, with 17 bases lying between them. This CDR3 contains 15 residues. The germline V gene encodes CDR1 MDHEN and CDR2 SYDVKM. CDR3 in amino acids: CASSLSQGVSNEQFF. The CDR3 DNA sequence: TGTGCCAGCAGTCTTAGCCAAGGGGTGTCCAATGAGCAGTTCTTC. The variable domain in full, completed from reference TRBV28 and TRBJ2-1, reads DVKVTQSSRYLVKRTGEKVFLECVQDMDHENMFWYRQDPGLGLRLIYFSYDVKMKEKGDIPEGYSVSREKKERFSLILESASTNQTSMYLCASSLSQGVSNEQFFGPGTRLTVL.

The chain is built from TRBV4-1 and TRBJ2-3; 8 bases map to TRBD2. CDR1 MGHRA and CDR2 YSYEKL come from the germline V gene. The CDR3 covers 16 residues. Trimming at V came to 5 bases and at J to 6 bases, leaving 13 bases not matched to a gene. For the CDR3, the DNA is TGCGCCAGCAGCAACCGCGGGGGGCCTGATTCTGATACGCAGTATTTT. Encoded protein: CASSNRGGPDSDTQYF.

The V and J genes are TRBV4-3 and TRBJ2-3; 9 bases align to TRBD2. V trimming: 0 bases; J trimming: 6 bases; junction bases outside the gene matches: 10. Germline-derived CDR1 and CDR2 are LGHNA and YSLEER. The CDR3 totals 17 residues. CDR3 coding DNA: TGCGCCAGCAGCCAAGATCTCGCCGCGGGGGGGGCGGATACGCAGTATTTT. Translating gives CASSQDLAAGGADTQYF.

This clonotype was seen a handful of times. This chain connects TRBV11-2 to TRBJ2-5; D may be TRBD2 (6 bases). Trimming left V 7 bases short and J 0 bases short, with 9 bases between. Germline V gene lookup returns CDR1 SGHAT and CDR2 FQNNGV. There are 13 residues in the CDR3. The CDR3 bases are TGTGCCAGCACCCGGGGGTACCAAGAGACCCAGTACTTC. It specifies CASTRGYQETQYF.

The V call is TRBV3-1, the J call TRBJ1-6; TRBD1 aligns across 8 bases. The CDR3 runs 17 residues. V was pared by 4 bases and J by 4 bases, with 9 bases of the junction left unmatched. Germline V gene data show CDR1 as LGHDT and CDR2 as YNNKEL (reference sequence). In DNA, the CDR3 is TGTGCCAGCAGCCCACGGACAGGGTTGACATATAATTCACCCCTCCACTTT. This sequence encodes CASSPRTGLTYNSPLHF.

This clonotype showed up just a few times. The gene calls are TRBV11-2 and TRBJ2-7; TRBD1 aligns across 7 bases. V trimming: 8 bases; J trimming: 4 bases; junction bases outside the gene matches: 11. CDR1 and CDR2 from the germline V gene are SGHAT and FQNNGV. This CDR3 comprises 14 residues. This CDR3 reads CASSTRQGVYEQYF. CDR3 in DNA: TGTGCCAGCTCAACGAGACAGGGCGTATACGAGCAGTACTTC.

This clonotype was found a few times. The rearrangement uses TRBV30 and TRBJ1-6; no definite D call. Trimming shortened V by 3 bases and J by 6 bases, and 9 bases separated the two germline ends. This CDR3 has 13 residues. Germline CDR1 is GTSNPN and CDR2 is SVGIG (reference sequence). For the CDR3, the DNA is TGTGCCTGGAGAGATGGCCGTAATTCACCCCTCCACTTT. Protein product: CAWRDGRNSPLHF.

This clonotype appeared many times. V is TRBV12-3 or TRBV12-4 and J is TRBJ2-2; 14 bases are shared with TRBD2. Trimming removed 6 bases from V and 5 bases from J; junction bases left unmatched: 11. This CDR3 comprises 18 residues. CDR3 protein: CASSQIRLAGGSTGELFF. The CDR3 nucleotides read TGTGCCAGCAGCCAGATCCGACTAGCGGGAGGGTCGACCGGGGAGCTGTTTTTT.